The subject of this entry is one T cell receptor beta chain. This specimen belongs to a study of T cell changes during pregnancy in multiple sclerosis. J was trimmed by 6 bases and V by 1 base; bases with no gene match: 6. Germline V gene lookup returns CDR1 SGHRS and CDR2 YFSETQ. The CDR3 has 15 residues. Profiling relied on immunoSEQ multiplex PCR, and the TCRdb table lists in-frame clones only, not all of them. This table has about 30,000 clones, approximately 90% appearing once. This receptor was identified in a female donor in good health, enrolled as a control in a pregnancy study. The V gene is TRBV5-1, the J gene TRBJ2-1; 8 nucleotides align to TRBD2. The sequenced sample was peripheral blood, obtained in the second trimester of pregnancy. The DNA of the CDR3 is TGCGCCAGCAGCTTGTTTCGGACTAGCATCAATGAGCAGTTCTTC. Protein sequence: CASSLFRTSINEQFF. Using reference TRBV5-1 and TRBJ2-1 for the parts outside the CDR3, the full variable domain is KAGVTQTPRYLIKTRGQQVTLSCSPISGHRSVSWYQQTPGQGLQFLFEYFSETQRNKGNFPGRFSGRQFSNSRSEMNVSTLELGDSALYLCASSLFRTSINEQFFGPGTRLTVL.